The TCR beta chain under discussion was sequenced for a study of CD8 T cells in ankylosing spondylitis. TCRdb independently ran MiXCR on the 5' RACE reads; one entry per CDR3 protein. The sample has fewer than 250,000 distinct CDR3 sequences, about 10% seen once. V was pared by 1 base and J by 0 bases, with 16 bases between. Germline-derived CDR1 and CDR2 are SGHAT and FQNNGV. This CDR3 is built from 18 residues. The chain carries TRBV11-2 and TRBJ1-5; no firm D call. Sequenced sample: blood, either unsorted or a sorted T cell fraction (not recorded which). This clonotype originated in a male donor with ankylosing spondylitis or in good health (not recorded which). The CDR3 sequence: CASSLVGLGVNSNQPQHF. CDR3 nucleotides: TGTGCCAGCAGCTTAGTGGGGTTGGGAGTAAATAGCAATCAGCCCCAGCATTTT.